This T cell receptor beta chain was sequenced in a study of cytomegalovirus exposure and HLA in healthy donors. In the PCR, 60 Vbeta and 13 Jbeta primers were used. The table came from immunoSEQ multiplex PCR; TCRdb's copy has only in-frame clones and leaves some out. This table has under 110,000 clones, roughly four fifths appearing once. The CDR3 loop spans 18 amino acids. CDR1 and CDR2 from the germline V gene are MDHEN and SYDVKM. The V end was cut by 7 bases, the J end by 0 bases, with 23 bases between. Study-level points and caveats: Fewer N-insertions (relative to the approximately 700-donor mean) were reportedly seen in an Asian-associated ancestry cluster in a later analysis. Being productive about 87% or about 30% of the time was typical of most TCR beta V segments in an earlier analysis.

With respect to this clone: Its antigen is as yet unknown.

This clonotype originated in a man aged 50-59 years in good health and CMV-seronegative. The rearrangement links TRBV28 to TRBJ2-3; D may be TRBD2 (5 bases). The sequencing sample was made of PBMCs. Here the CDR3 DNA reads TGTGCCAGCACCCTTCGACCCCCTAGCCGCCCTAGCACAGATACGCAGTATTTT. It codes for CASTLRPPSRPSTDTQYF.